Here is one T cell receptor beta chain with its context. No cognate antigen has been identified for it. The record has no base qualities; no much larger clone is one base away. CDR1 and CDR2, looked up from the germline V gene, are MNHEY and SVGAGI. Between the V and J ends, shortened by 0 bases and 5 bases respectively, the junction contains 15 bases. Including cysteine and phenylalanine, the CDR3 has 16 amino acids. Kept here is only the CDR3 DNA, which spans 48 bases and is read in frame from base 1. The sample comes from a study of patients and donors after allogeneic stem cell transplantation (dated by TCRdb to the early 2020s). The library relied on RT-PCR. Sequencing instrument: NextSeq 550. TCRdb redid the processing of the public reads, applying fastp at Q25 and MiXCR, and retained in-frame beta chains. Entries that share a CDR3 protein sequence are merged under the most common genes and DNA. The sample table lists approximately 140,000 distinct CDR3 sequences, 37% of them with a count of one. About 50% of the sample belongs to the ten largest clones.

Sequenced: blood, either unsorted or a sorted T cell fraction (not recorded which). The sequence came from a human donor who was either an allogeneic HSCT recipient or a stem cell or donor lymphocyte infusion donor (not recorded which). It is not recorded whose cells these are; they may come from a transplant donor. The chain is assembled from TRBV6-5 and TRBJ2-3; the D gene is possibly TRBD1, with 5 bases matching. Read as DNA, the sequence is TGTGCCAGCAGTTACTCGGGGCCCCTGCCTGGAGATACGCAGTATTTT. Protein translation: CASSYSGPLPGDTQYF.